What follows are 14 T cell receptor beta chains derived from one specimen sequenced in a study of early T cells in non-severe SARS-CoV-2 infection. MiXCR, applied by TCRdb to the 5' RACE reads, yields one record per CDR3 protein. The table records over 30,000 distinct CDR3 sequences, 5.7% of them present only once. The material sequenced was whole blood. Source of these receptors: an adult who was a healthcare worker with PCR-confirmed SARS-CoV-2 infection or an uninfected control (not recorded which).

This clonotype was recorded at least ten times. This chain uses TRBV13 with TRBJ2-5; D not resolved. The CDR3 covers 16 residues. The germline V and J ends were trimmed by 0 bases and 1 base, with 12 bases remaining between them. From germline, CDR1 is PRHDT and CDR2 FYEKMQ (reference sequence). The CDR3 spells CASSLGIAALQETQYF. In nucleotides, the CDR3 is TGTGCCAGCAGCTTAGGTATAGCCGCACTCCAAGAGACCCAGTACTTC.

This clonotype has more than one count but fewer than ten. Its ends do not fully match the called genes, so a read error is possible. V usage is TRBV11-3 and J usage is TRBJ2-1; 8 bases are shared with TRBD1. This CDR3 is built from 13 residues. In germline, CDR1 is SGHNT, CDR2 YENEEA. The CDR3 here is CANSGQGYNEQFF. The CDR3 bases are TGTGCCAACAGCGGACAGGGATACAATGAGCAGTTCTTC.

This clonotype was seen at least ten times. The J gene is TRBJ1-2, the V gene TRBV6-6; possibly TRBD1 for D (5 bases). V was trimmed by 7 bases and J by 1 base, leaving 13 bases between them. Germline lookup yields CDR1 MNHNY and CDR2 SVGAGI (reference sequence). The length of the CDR3 is 14 residues. The CDR3 DNA follows: TGTGCCAGCACCCCAGGGCCCCTTAACTATGGCTACACCTTC. Translated, it gives CASTPGPLNYGYTF.

The rearrangement uses TRBV20-1 and TRBJ2-7; D is ambiguous. CDR1 DFQATT and CDR2 SNEGSKA come from the germline V gene (reference sequence). V was clipped by 4 bases and J by 2 bases, with 15 bases between them. The CDR3 extends over 14 amino acids. CDR3 amino acids: CSANPIRPTYEQYF. The CDR3 nucleotides read TGCAGTGCTAACCCCATTCGACCCACCTACGAGCAGTACTTC.

A word on this clonotype: It is likely a read error, because the conserved phenylalanine at the end of the CDR3 is missing. This chain joins TRBV6-2 or TRBV6-3 and TRBJ2-7; D unresolved. Trimming shortened V by 6 bases and J by 6 bases, and 15 bases separated the two germline ends. There are 13 residues in the CDR3. From germline, CDR1 is MNHEY and CDR2 SVGEGT. CDR3 bases: TGTGCCAGCAGGACGACCGGGTCCAGCGAGCAGTACATC. Amino acids: CASRTTGSSEQYI.

In this sample, this clonotype turned up many times. This rearrangement joins TRBV6-2 or TRBV6-3 to TRBJ2-7, with a possible D match to TRBD2 (7 bases). Deletions cut 6 bases from V and 2 bases from J, with 14 bases between. The length of the CDR3 is 14 residues. Per germline, CDR1 MNHEY and CDR2 SVGEGT. As DNA, the CDR3 is TGTGCCAGCAGAGCCAGCGGGACACCCTACGAGCAGTACGTC. Protein: CASRASGTPYEQYV.

Many counts were recorded for this clonotype. V is TRBV29-1 and J is TRBJ2-3; 10 bases align to TRBD1. In germline, CDR1 is SQVTM, CDR2 ANQGSEA. The CDR3 spans 15 residues. V dropped 1 base and J dropped 6; count of bases not matched to a gene: 7. Here the CDR3 DNA reads TGCAGCGTTGAAGGTGGGACAGGGGAAGCGGATACGCAGTATTTT. Protein product: CSVEGGTGEADTQYF.

This clonotype is medium-sized in the sample. The chain combines TRBV20-1 with TRBJ2-1; 10 nucleotides align to TRBD2. This CDR3 region has 16 residues. V was pared by 3 bases and J by 10 bases, with 15 bases of the junction left unmatched. Germline V gene lookup returns CDR1 DFQATT and CDR2 SNEGSKA (reference sequence). The CDR3 sequence is CSARRFGTSAIEEQFF. The CDR3 coding sequence is TGCAGTGCTAGGAGATTTGGGACTAGCGCCATTGAGGAGCAGTTCTTC.

Ten or more counts support this clonotype. V and J are TRBV29-1 and TRBJ1-2, with a weak D call TRBD1 (5 bases). CDR3 size: 11 residues. Germline V gene data show CDR1 as SQVTM and CDR2 as ANQGSEA. The germline V and J ends were trimmed by 3 bases and 6 bases, with 8 bases remaining between them. CDR3 sequence reads: CSVDIGDGYTF. The DNA of the CDR3 is TGCAGCGTTGATATAGGGGATGGCTACACCTTC.

This clonotype was seen ten or more times. This rearrangement joins TRBV30 to TRBJ2-3; D is ambiguous. The germline gives CDR1 GTSNPN, CDR2 SVGIG (reference sequence). The CDR3 sequence is 14 residues long. V lost 5 bases and J 0 bases, leaving 12 bases between the germline ends. The CDR3 protein is CAWGRKSSTDTQYF. The CDR3 nucleotides are TGTGCCTGGGGCCGAAAGTCAAGCACAGATACGCAGTATTTT.

Only a few counts were recorded for this clonotype. This rearrangement joins TRBV6-2 or TRBV6-3 to TRBJ2-5; 7 bases align to TRBD2. Germline-derived CDR1 and CDR2 are MNHEY and SVGEGT. V gave up 0 bases and J gave up 1 base; unmatched junction bases: 2. The CDR3 loop spans 15 amino acids. CDR3 region: CASSYSGGSQETQYF. The CDR3 DNA is TGTGCCAGCAGTTACTCGGGGGGGAGCCAAGAGACCCAGTACTTC.

Details on this clonotype: This may be a read error: a much more frequent sequence differs by one nucleotide. The chain uses TRBV7-2 and TRBJ2-3; 7 bases map to TRBD2. The CDR3 is made up of 14 amino acids. Germline V lookup: CDR1 SGHTA, CDR2 FQGNSA. The CDR3 sequence is CVSRRTRVTDTQYF. The CDR3 DNA is TGTGTCAGCCGGAGGACTAGGGTTACAGATACGCAGTATTTT.

This clonotype was observed many times. V usage is TRBV28 and J usage is TRBJ1-4; TRBD1 aligns across 8 bases. The ends lost 3 bases at V and 7 bases at J; junction bases unmatched: 4. The CDR3 spans 14 residues. The germline gives CDR1 MDHEN, CDR2 SYDVKM. Here the CDR3 DNA reads TGTGCCAGCAGTTTCCTACAGGGGGTTGAAAAACTGTTTTTT. This sequence encodes CASSFLQGVEKLFF.

The DNA of the CDR3 is TGCAGTGCCAAAAGCTATCAGTACCGAGCAACCAAAGCTTTCTTT. It yields the protein CSAKSYQYRATKAFF. The chain employs TRBV20-1 and TRBJ1-1; D is unclear. The CDR3 length is 15 residues. V lost 6 bases and J lost 9, with 26 bases in between. Germline V gene data show CDR1 as DFQATT and CDR2 as SNEGSKA (reference sequence).